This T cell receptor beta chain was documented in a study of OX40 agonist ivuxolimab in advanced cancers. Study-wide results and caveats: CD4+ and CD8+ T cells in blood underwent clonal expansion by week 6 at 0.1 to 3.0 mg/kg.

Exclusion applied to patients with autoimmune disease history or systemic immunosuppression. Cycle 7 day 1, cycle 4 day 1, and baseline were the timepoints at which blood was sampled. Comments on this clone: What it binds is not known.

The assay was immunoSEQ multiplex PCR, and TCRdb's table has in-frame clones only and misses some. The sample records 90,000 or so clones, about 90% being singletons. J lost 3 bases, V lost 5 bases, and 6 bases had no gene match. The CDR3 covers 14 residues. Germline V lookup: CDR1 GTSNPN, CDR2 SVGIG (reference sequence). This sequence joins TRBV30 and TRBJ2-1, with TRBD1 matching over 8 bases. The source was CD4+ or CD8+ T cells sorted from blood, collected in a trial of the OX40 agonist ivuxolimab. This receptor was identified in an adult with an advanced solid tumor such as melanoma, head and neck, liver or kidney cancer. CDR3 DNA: TGTGCCTGGGGTACCGGGACAGGCTACAATGAGCAGTTCTTC. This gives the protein CAWGTGTGYNEQFF.